This T cell receptor (beta chain) was found in a study of blood T cell repertoires in COVID-19. Study-wide background: Samples taken during acute and convalescent COVID-19 were collected in the United States, Italy and Spain. T cells, B-cell-depleted T cells, or PBMCs supplied cDNA or gDNA.

Patients at the Seattle site were enrolled during active infection and followed longitudinally. Per the germline V gene, CDR1 is MDHEN and CDR2 is SYDVKM. CDR3 size: 14 residues. With V trimmed by 6 bases and J by 3 bases, 6 bases remained unmatched. Original processing notes: Estimated nucleated cell counts came from reference gene primer amplification. Profiled with immunoSEQ multiplex PCR; TCRdb holds only in-frame clones, not every one. V, J and clone size derive from that table, while D and trimming were established from the DNA sequence. The sample carries 440,000 or so clones, about 89% recorded once.

V gene TRBV28 combines with J gene TRBJ1-1; 8 bases agree with TRBD1. The specimen sequenced was peripheral blood. The origin of this receptor is a woman in her forties with COVID-19, enrolled during active disease. The DNA of the CDR3 is TGTGCCAGCAGAACAGGACAGGGCGACACTGAAGCTTTCTTT. It yields the protein CASRTGQGDTEAFF.